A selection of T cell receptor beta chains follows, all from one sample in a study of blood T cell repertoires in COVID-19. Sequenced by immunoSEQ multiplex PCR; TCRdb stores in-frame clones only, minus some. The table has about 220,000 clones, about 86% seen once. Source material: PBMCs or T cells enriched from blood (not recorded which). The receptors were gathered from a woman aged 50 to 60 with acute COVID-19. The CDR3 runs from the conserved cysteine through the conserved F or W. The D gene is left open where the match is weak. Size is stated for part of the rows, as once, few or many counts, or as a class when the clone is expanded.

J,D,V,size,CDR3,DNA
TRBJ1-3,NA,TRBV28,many,CASSFQTGNTIYF,TGTGCCAGCAGTTTCCAGACTGGAAACACCATATATTTT
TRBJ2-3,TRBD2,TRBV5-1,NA,CASSLSLAGAGTQYF,TGCGCCAGCAGCTTGTCACTAGCGGGAGCGGGTACGCAGTATTTT
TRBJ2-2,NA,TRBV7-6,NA,CASSRDINTGELFF,TGTGCCAGCAGCCGGGACATTAACACCGGGGAGCTGTTTTTT
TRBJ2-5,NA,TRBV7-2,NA,CASSLGRDKKTQYF,TGTGCCAGCAGCTTAGGGCGGGATAAGAAGACCCAGTACTTC
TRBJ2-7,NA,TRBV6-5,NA,CASSYSHSLYEQYF,TGTGCCAGCAGTTACTCTCACAGCCTCTACGAGCAGTACTTC
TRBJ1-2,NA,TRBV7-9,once,CASSREDYGYTF,TGTGCCAGCAGCAGAGAGGACTATGGCTACACCTTC
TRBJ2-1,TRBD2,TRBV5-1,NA,CASSLGTSGSVEFF,TGCGCCAGCAGCTTAGGGACTAGCGGGAGTGTGGAGTTCTTC
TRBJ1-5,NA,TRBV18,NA,CASSPGVREAGQPQHF,TGTGCCAGCTCACCGGGAGTCAGGGAGGCCGGGCAGCCCCAGCATTTT
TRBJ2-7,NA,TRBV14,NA,CASSQDLVFWGPSYEQYF,TGTGCCAGCAGCCAAGATCTTGTGTTTTGGGGGCCCTCCTACGAGCAGTACTTC
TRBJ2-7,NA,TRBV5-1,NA,CASSQQGTYEQYF,TGCGCTAGCAGCCAACAGGGTACCTACGAGCAGTACTTC
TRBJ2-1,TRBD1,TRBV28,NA,CASSLVPGGNEQFF,TGTGCCAGCAGTTTAGTTCCAGGGGGCAATGAGCAGTTCTTC
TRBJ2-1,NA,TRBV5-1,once,CASSFGPVTRNNEQFF,TGCGCCAGCAGCTTTGGCCCCGTGACGAGGAACAATGAGCAGTTCTTC
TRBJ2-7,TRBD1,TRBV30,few,CAWSTGGYEQYF,TGTGCCTGGAGTACAGGGGGCTACGAGCAGTACTTC
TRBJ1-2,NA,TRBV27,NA,CASSLGPLTNYGYTF,TGTGCCAGCAGTTTAGGGCCGCTTACTAACTATGGCTACACCTTC
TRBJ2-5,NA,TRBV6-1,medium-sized,CASSEAGGQETQYF,TGTGCCAGCAGTGAAGCTGGGGGGCAAGAGACCCAGTACTTC
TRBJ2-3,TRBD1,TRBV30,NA,CAWSAGQGEDTQYF,TGTGCCTGGAGTGCCGGACAGGGGGAAGATACGCAGTATTTT
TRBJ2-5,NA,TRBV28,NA,CASSLHGQSKETQYF,TGTGCCAGCAGTTTACACGGACAGTCAAAAGAGACCCAGTACTTC
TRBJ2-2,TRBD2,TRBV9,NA,CASSVDRTSGRGTGELFF,TGTGCCAGCAGCGTAGATCGAACTAGCGGGAGGGGCACCGGGGAGCTGTTTTTT
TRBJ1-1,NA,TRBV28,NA,CASSLRGLAFF,TGTGCCAGCAGTTTGCGCGGGCTAGCTTTCTTT
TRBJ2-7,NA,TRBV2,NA,CASNSLSGEQYF,TGTGCCAGCAACTCTTTGTCTGGCGAGCAGTACTTC
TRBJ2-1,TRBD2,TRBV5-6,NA,CASSLSGTSRSYNEQFF,TGTGCCAGCAGCTTATCCGGGACTAGTCGGTCCTACAATGAGCAGTTCTTC
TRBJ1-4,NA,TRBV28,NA,CASSLLRQLANEKLFF,TGTGCCAGCAGTTTACTCAGACAGTTGGCGAATGAAAAACTGTTTTTT
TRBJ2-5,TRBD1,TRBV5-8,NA,CASNRGTGGQTQYF,TGTGCCAGTAACCGAGGGACAGGGGGACAGACCCAGTACTTC
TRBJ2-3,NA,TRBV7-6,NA,CASSQTVGPGTDTQYF,TGTGCCAGCAGCCAAACGGTGGGGCCGGGCACAGATACGCAGTATTTT